The next 24 T cell receptor beta chains were all read from a single sample in a study of human T cells and chemical hapten exposure. Specified time point: healthy volunteer bleed at 2 weeks. Unfractionated whole blood was the source of the extracted total RNA. TCRdb reanalysed the RACE reads using MiXCR and keeps one entry per CDR3 protein. Of about 130,000 distinct CDR3 sequences listed, approximately 10% were seen once; the top ten hold approximately 2%. Sample: whole blood. The receptors come from a male donor in good health. Some clones in this sample may be carry-over from other donors' samples.

This clonotype was counted between two and nine times. This chain links TRBV27 with TRBJ2-1; D not resolved. Germline V gene lookup returns CDR1 MNHEY and CDR2 SMNVEV (reference sequence). This CDR3 spans 16 amino acids. The V end lost 7 bases, the J end lost 6 bases, and 22 bases lay between the germline ends. CDR3 residues: CASKTSVLVSGNEQFF. The DNA of the CDR3 is TGTGCCAGCAAAACATCGGTCCTAGTTTCCGGCAATGAGCAGTTCTTC.

This clonotype came up a few times. For the CDR3, the DNA is TGCAGTGCTAGAGACTTGGTGGCTAGCTCACTTAATGAGCAGTTCTTC. Protein: CSARDLVASSLNEQFF. The chain uses TRBV20-1 and TRBJ2-1, with D perhaps TRBD2 (5 bases). CDR3 length: 16 residues. The germline V and J ends were trimmed by 0 bases and 7 bases, with 19 bases remaining between them. Per the germline V gene, CDR1 is DFQATT and CDR2 is SNEGSKA (reference sequence).

There are many counts of this clonotype. The chain links TRBV18 to TRBJ1-5, with 11 bases that match TRBD1. CDR3 length: 15 amino acids. From germline, CDR1 is KGHSH and CDR2 LQKENI. With 6 bases clipped from V and 7 bases from J, the junction kept 8 bases outside the gene matches. CDR3 region: CASSPDRGRLQPQHF. The CDR3, as DNA: TGTGCCAGCTCCCCGGACAGGGGGCGCTTACAGCCCCAGCATTTT. Full variable domain (outside the CDR3, taken from reference TRBV18 and TRBJ1-5): NAGVMQNPRHLVRRRGQEARLRCSPMKGHSHVYWYRQLPEEGLKFMVYLQKENIIDESGMPKERFSAEFPKEGPSILRIQQVVRGDSAAYFCASSPDRGRLQPQHFGDGTRLSIL.

The V call is TRBV12-3 or TRBV12-4, the J call TRBJ2-1; 9 nucleotides match TRBD1. The CDR3 is 16 residues long. With V trimmed by 2 bases and J by 2 bases, 4 bases remained unmatched. CDR3 DNA: TGTGCCAGCAGTTTACGGGACAGGGTAACCTACAATGAGCAGTTCTTC. Protein product: CASSLRDRVTYNEQFF.

This chain uses TRBV6-1 with TRBJ2-7; a possible D gene is TRBD1 (5 bases). This CDR3 spans 12 amino acids. Germline-derived CDR1 and CDR2 are MNHNS and SASEGT. V shed 2 bases and J shed 5 bases, with 7 bases lying between them. The CDR3, as DNA: TGTGCCAGCAGTGAACTCAGGGACGAGCAGTACTTC. Translation gives CASSELRDEQYF.

The table lists this clonotype with many counts. This chain connects TRBV27 to TRBJ1-1; 7 nucleotides agree with TRBD1. V shed 3 bases and J 4 bases; nucleotides not matched to a gene: 8. The germline V gene has CDR1 MNHEY and CDR2 SMNVEV (reference sequence). This CDR3 is built from 15 residues. The CDR3 DNA is TGTGCCAGCAGTTTGACAGGGCAGTCTTCCACTGAAGCTTTCTTT. Translation gives CASSLTGQSSTEAFF.

This clonotype occurred a few times. J is TRBJ1-4 and V is TRBV7-9; 10 bases map to TRBD1. Looked up from germline, CDR1 is SEHNR and CDR2 is FQNEAQ (reference sequence). V shed 6 bases, J shed 0 bases, and the junction held 7 bases outside the gene matches. The CDR3 has 17 residues. CDR3 DNA sequence: TGTGCCAGCAGTTTTACCGGGACAGGGGCAACTAATGAAAAACTGTTTTTT. It yields the protein CASSFTGTGATNEKLFF. The whole variable domain, remainder taken from reference TRBV7-9 and TRBJ1-4, is DTGVSQNPRHKITKRGQNVTFRCDPISEHNRLYWYRQTLGQGPEFLTYFQNEAQLEKSRLLSDRFSAERPKGSFSTLEIQRTEQGDSAMYLCASSFTGTGATNEKLFFGSGTQLSVL.

There are a few counts of this clonotype. The chain uses TRBV7-2 and TRBJ2-1; 7 bases align to TRBD2. This CDR3 spans 16 amino acids. V was pared by 3 bases and J by 5 bases, with 10 bases of the junction left unmatched. Germline V CDR1 and CDR2: SGHTA, FQGNSA. This chain's CDR3 is CASSLDRASGNNEQFF. The CDR3 DNA is TGTGCCAGCAGCTTGGATAGGGCTAGCGGAAACAATGAGCAGTTCTTC.

This clonotype has a count of ten or more. The chain couples TRBV7-2 to TRBJ2-1, with TRBD2 identical over 7 bases. CDR1 and CDR2 from the germline V gene are SGHTA and FQGNSA. The CDR3 runs to 14 residues. The V and J ends lost 0 bases and 6 bases, in that order; junction bases with no gene match: 2. The CDR3 nucleotides read TGTGCCAGCAGCTTAGCGGGACTACCCAATGAGCAGTTCTTC. Its translation is CASSLAGLPNEQFF.

The rearrangement links TRBV7-9 to TRBJ2-6; D tentatively fits TRBD1 or TRBD2 (5 bases each). The CDR3 is 19 residues long. Trimming cost V 5 bases and J 0 bases, with 20 bases left between them. Germline values: CDR1 SEHNR, CDR2 FQNEAQ (reference sequence). CDR3 sequence: CASSAQGRILDSGANVLTF. CDR3 sequence (DNA): TGTGCCAGCAGCGCTCAGGGACGGATTCTTGACTCTGGGGCCAACGTCCTGACTTTC.

This chain uses TRBV6-5 with TRBJ1-4, with a possible D match to TRBD1 (5 bases). The CDR3 runs 16 residues. CDR1 MNHEY and CDR2 SVGAGI come from the germline V gene. Trimming stripped 2 bases from V and 6 bases from J, with 16 bases between. The CDR3 loop is CASSYSFRVGDEKLFF. CDR3 sequence (DNA): TGTGCCAGCAGTTACAGTTTCAGGGTGGGAGATGAAAAACTGTTTTTT.

The CDR3 DNA follows: TGCGCCAGCAGCTTGGGGCCAGGGAGAATGAACACTGAAGCTTTCTTT. Encoded protein: CASSLGPGRMNTEAFF. J is TRBJ1-1 and V is TRBV5-1, with D maybe TRBD1 (5 bases). CDR1 is SGHRS and CDR2 is YFSETQ in the germline V gene. CDR3 length: 16 amino acids. Trimming left V 0 bases short and J 0 bases short, with 12 bases between.

This clonotype has a count of ten or more. J is TRBJ2-1 and V is TRBV5-4, with 9 bases fitting TRBD1. Losses at the gene ends were 4 bases for V and 3 bases for J; bases not matched to a gene: 5. Germline V gene data show CDR1 as SGHNT and CDR2 as YYREEE (reference sequence). There are 15 residues in the CDR3. CDR3 protein: CASSQWTGVYNEQFF. The CDR3 DNA sequence: TGTGCCAGCAGCCAATGGACAGGGGTCTACAATGAGCAGTTCTTC.

This clonotype was counted ten times or more. J is TRBJ1-2 and V is TRBV12-3 or TRBV12-4; 9 bases align to TRBD1. This CDR3 is built from 13 residues. V lost 5 bases and J lost 8; bases outside the gene matches: 6. CDR3 loop: CASSPGQGGGYTF. The CDR3 bases are TGTGCCAGCAGTCCGGGACAGGGCGGCGGCTACACCTTC.

This clonotype was observed at least ten times. The chain employs TRBV15 and TRBJ1-5; D is undetermined. Germline V gene data show CDR1 as LNHNV and CDR2 as YYDKDF (reference sequence). Trimming pared 0 bases from V and 1 base from J, leaving 4 bases between. The CDR3 extends over 14 amino acids. Here the CDR3 reads CATSRDGSNQPQHF. As DNA, the CDR3 is TGTGCCACCAGCAGAGACGGGAGCAATCAGCCCCAGCATTTT. The entire variable domain, with the rest obtained from reference TRBV15 and TRBJ1-5, is as follows: DAMVIQNPRYQVTQFGKPVTLSCSQTLNHNVMYWYQQKSSQAPKLLFHYYDKDFNNEADTPDNFQSRRPNTSFCFLDIRSPGLGDTAMYLCATSRDGSNQPQHFGDGTRLSIL.

This clonotype was seen more than once but under ten times. The chain is built from TRBV9 and TRBJ2-7; maybe TRBD1 (6 bases). Germline V gene data show CDR1 as SGDLS and CDR2 as YYNGEE. The CDR3 loop spans 14 amino acids. The V and J ends lost 1 base and 2 bases respectively, with 10 bases between them. The CDR3 is CASSVSYRAYEQYF. CDR3 coding DNA: TGTGCCAGCAGCGTATCCTACAGGGCCTACGAGCAGTACTTC.

There are many counts of this clonotype. V is TRBV5-5 and J is TRBJ1-1; no firm D call. Germline CDR1 reads SGHKS; CDR2 reads YYEKEE (reference sequence). V lost 6 bases and J 1 base, leaving 22 bases between the germline ends. The CDR3 runs to 17 residues. The CDR3 bases are TGTGCCAGCACCGAGATGGAGTTAGGTTTGACGAACACTGAAGCTTTCTTT. Its protein product is CASTEMELGLTNTEAFF.

This clonotype was seen repeatedly, ten times or more. The V and J genes are TRBV29-1 and TRBJ2-2, with 9 bases that match TRBD1. The CDR3 extends over 17 amino acids. CDR1 SQVTM and CDR2 ANQGSEA come from the germline V gene. V was clipped by 1 base and J by 0 bases; unmatched bases: 6. This CDR3 reads CSVEGSDRGANTGELFF. CDR3 DNA sequence: TGCAGCGTTGAAGGATCGGACAGGGGCGCGAACACCGGGGAGCTGTTTTTT.

This chain links TRBV5-4 with TRBJ1-1; D not certain. V was cut by 0 bases and J by 0 bases, with 9 bases left in between. Germline CDR1 SGHNT, CDR2 YYREEE (reference sequence). There are 15 residues in the CDR3. This CDR3 is CASSLAPRMNTEAFF. The CDR3 DNA follows: TGTGCCAGCAGCTTGGCCCCCCGGATGAACACTGAAGCTTTCTTT.

There are a few counts of this clonotype. The chain combines TRBV5-5 with TRBJ1-5, with TRBD1 as a possible D gene (6 bases). The CDR3 contains 16 residues. V was trimmed by 0 bases and J by 0 bases, leaving 10 bases between them. Germline V CDR1 and CDR2: SGHKS, YYEKEE (reference sequence). The CDR3 nucleotides read TGTGCCAGCAGCTTGGTTCTAGGGGGTAGCAATCAGCCCCAGCATTTT. It is translated as CASSLVLGGSNQPQHF.

Many counts were recorded for this clonotype. The chain combines TRBV20-1 with TRBJ2-3; D not certain. V was pared by 1 base and J by 4 bases, with 9 bases between. CDR1 is DFQATT and CDR2 is SNEGSKA in the germline V gene (reference sequence). This CDR3 has 13 residues. The chain's CDR3 is CSARVEIPDTQYF. CDR3 sequence (DNA): TGCAGTGCTAGAGTCGAGATTCCAGATACGCAGTATTTT.

This clonotype was found many times. This chain connects TRBV12-3 or TRBV12-4 to TRBJ2-2, with TRBD2 matching 11 bases. The CDR3 length is 16 residues. V was pared by 6 bases and J by 4 bases, with 7 bases of the junction left unmatched. CDR3 loop: CASSPIAGGVTGELFF. The CDR3 DNA is TGTGCCAGCAGCCCCATAGCGGGAGGGGTCACCGGGGAGCTGTTTTTT.

This clonotype has only a few counts. The chain uses TRBV6-6 and TRBJ2-3; D may be TRBD1 or TRBD2 (5 bases each). This CDR3 contains 13 residues. The V and J ends lost 4 bases and 11 bases respectively, with 16 bases between them. Germline V CDR1 and CDR2: MNHNY, SVGAGI (reference sequence). The chain's CDR3 is CASSSPSGGKQYF. The CDR3 nucleotides are TGTGCCAGCAGTTCCCCTAGTGGGGGTAAGCAGTATTTT.

This clonotype was detected only a few times. The rearrangement links TRBV30 to TRBJ1-1, with D perhaps matching TRBD1 (6 bases). The V gene lost 3 bases and the J gene lost 0 bases, with 14 bases spanning the gap. Germline V gene data show CDR1 as GTSNPN and CDR2 as SVGIG (reference sequence). CDR3 size: 15 residues. The CDR3 here is CAWSPRGYMNTEAFF. CDR3 coding DNA: TGTGCCTGGAGCCCCAGGGGCTACATGAACACTGAAGCTTTCTTT.